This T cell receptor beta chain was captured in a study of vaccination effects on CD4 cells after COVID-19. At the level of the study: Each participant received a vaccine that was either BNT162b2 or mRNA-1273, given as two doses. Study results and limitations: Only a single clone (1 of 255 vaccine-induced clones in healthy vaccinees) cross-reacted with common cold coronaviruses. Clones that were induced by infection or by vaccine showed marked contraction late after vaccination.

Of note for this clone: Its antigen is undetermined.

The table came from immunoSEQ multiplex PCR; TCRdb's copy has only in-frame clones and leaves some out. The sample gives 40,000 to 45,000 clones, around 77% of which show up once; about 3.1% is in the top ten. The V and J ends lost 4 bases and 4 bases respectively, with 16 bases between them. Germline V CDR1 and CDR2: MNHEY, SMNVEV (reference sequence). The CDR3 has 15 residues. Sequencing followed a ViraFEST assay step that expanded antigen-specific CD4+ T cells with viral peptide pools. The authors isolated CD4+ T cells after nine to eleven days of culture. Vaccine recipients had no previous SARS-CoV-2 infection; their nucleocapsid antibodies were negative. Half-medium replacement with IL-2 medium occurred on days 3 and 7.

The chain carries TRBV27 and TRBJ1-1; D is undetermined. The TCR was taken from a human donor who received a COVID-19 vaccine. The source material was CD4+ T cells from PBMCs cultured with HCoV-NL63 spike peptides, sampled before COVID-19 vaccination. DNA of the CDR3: TGTGCCAGCAGTTCCCGATATAATTCGGGCACTGAAGCTTTCTTT. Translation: CASSSRYNSGTEAFF.